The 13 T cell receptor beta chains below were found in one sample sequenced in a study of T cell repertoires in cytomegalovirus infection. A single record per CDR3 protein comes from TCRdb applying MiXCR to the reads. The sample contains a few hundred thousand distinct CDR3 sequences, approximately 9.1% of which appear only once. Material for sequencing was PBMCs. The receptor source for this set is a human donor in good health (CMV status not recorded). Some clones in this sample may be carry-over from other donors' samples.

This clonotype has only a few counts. CDR3 loop: CASSPAEVRETQYF. Here the CDR3 DNA reads TGTGCCAGCAGCCCGGCCGAGGTCAGGGAGACCCAGTACTTC. The chain couples TRBV7-9 to TRBJ2-5; D call uncertain. The CDR3 loop spans 14 amino acids. Trimming left V 5 bases short and J 5 bases short, with 15 bases between. Germline CDR1 and CDR2: SEHNR and FQNEAQ (reference sequence).

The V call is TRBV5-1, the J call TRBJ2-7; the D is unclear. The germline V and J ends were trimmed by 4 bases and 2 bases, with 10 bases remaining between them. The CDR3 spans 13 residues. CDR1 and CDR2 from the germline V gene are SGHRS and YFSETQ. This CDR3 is CASSRASPYEQYF. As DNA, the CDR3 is TGCGCCAGCAGCAGGGCCAGCCCCTACGAGCAGTACTTC.

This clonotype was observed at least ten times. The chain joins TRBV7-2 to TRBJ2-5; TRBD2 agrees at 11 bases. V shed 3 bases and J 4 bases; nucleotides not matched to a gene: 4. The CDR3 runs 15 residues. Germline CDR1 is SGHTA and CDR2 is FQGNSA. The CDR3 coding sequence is TGTGCCAGCAGCTTTAGCGGGGGGGCAGGAGAGACCCAGTACTTC. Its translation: CASSFSGGAGETQYF.

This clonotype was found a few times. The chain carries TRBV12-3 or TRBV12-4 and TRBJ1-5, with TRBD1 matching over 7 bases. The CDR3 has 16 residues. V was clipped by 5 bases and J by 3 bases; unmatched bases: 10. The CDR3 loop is CASSQLARGFNQPQHF. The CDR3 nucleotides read TGTGCCAGCAGTCAACTGGCCAGGGGGTTCAATCAGCCCCAGCATTTT.

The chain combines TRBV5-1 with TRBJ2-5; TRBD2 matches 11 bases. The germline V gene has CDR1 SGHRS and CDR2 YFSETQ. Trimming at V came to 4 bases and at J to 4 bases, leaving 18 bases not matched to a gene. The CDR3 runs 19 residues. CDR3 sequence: CASSPHELAGEGGGETQYF. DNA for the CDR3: TGCGCCAGCAGCCCCCATGAACTAGCGGGAGAGGGTGGCGGAGAGACCCAGTACTTC. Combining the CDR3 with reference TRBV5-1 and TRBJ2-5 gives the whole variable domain KAGVTQTPRYLIKTRGQQVTLSCSPISGHRSVSWYQQTPGQGLQFLFEYFSETQRNKGNFPGRFSGRQFSNSRSEMNVSTLELGDSALYLCASSPHELAGEGGGETQYFGPGTRLLVL.

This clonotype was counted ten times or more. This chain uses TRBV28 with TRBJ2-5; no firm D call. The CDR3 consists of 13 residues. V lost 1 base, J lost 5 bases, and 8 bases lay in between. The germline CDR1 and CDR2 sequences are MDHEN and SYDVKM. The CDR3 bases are TGTGCCAGCAGTTTATCAGGTTTGGAGACCCAGTACTTC. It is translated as CASSLSGLETQYF.

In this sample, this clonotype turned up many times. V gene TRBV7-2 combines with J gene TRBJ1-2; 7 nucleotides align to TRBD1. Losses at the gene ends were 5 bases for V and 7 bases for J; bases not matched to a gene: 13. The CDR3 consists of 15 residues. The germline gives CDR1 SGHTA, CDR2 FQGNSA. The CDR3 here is CASSHRGGASLGYTF. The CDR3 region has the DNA TGTGCCAGCAGCCACCGAGGGGGCGCTTCACTTGGCTACACCTTC.

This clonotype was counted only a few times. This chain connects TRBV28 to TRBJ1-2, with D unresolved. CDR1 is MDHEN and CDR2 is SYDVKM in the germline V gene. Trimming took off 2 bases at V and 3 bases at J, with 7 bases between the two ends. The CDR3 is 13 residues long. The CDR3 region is CASSLRTHYGYTF. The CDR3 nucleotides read TGTGCCAGCAGTTTAAGGACCCACTATGGCTACACCTTC.

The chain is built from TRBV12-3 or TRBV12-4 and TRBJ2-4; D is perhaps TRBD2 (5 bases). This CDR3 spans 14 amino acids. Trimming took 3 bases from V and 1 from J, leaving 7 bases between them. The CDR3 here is CASSFRGAKNIQYF. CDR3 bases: TGTGCCAGCAGTTTTCGCGGGGCCAAAAACATTCAGTACTTC.

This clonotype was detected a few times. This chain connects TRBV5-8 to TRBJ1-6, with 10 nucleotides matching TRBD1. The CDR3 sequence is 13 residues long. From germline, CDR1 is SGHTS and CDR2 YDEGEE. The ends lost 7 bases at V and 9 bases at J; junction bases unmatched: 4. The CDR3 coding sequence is TGTGCCAGCGGACAGGGGGGGGGTTCACCCCTCCACTTT. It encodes CASGQGGGSPLHF.

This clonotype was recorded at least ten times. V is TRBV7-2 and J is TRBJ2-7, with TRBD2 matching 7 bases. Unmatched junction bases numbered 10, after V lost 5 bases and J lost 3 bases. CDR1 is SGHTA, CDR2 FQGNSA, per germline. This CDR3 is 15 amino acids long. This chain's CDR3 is CASSPGRGDVYEQYF. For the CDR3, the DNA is TGTGCCAGCAGCCCGGGGAGGGGCGACGTCTACGAGCAGTACTTC.

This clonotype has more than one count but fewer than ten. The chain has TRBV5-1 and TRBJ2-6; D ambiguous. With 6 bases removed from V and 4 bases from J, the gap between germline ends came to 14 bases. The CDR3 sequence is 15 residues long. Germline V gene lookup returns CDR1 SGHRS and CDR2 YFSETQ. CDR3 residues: CASTLESAGANVLTF. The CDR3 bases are TGCGCCAGCACCCTGGAGAGTGCCGGGGCCAACGTCCTGACTTTC.

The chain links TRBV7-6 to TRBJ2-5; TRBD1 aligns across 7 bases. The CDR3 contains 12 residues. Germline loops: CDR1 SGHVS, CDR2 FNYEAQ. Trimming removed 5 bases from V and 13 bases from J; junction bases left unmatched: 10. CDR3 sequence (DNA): TGTGCCAGCAGCCGGCCAGGACAGGCCCCGTACTTC. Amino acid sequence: CASSRPGQAPYF.